These T cell receptor beta chains were read from a single sample in a study of cytomegalovirus exposure and HLA in healthy donors. Using immunoSEQ multiplex PCR, the repertoire was profiled, and TCRdb retains in-frame clones only, with some absent. Found here are about 360,000 clones, roughly 85% of them singletons; the top ten hold under 0.9%. What was sequenced was PBMCs. These receptors were taken from a woman under 30 in good health and CMV-seronegative. The CDR3 runs from the conserved cysteine through the conserved F or W. D genes are given only for firm matches. Expanded clones get a size class; other rows say once, few or many, or leave the size out.

.	.	TRBV5-1	TRBJ2-7	CASSLDRWYEQYF	TGCGCCAGCAGCTTGGACAGGTGGTACGAGCAGTACTTC
.	TRBD1	TRBV19	TRBJ2-4	CASSPMDRGPNIQYF	TGTGCCAGTAGTCCGATGGACAGGGGTCCAAACATTCAGTACTTC
.	.	TRBV5-5	TRBJ2-7	CASSLPGQGLGIEQYF	TGTGCCAGCAGCTTACCCGGCCAGGGATTGGGGATCGAGCAGTACTTC
.	.	TRBV14	TRBJ2-2	CASSLGGGVNTGELFF	TGTGCCAGCAGCCTAGGCGGGGGCGTGAACACCGGGGAGCTGTTTTTT
.	.	TRBV28	TRBJ1-4	CASSLIPVGDEKLFF	TGTGCCAGCAGTTTGATCCCGGTAGGGGATGAAAAACTGTTTTTT
.	.	TRBV14	TRBJ2-3	CASSQLGGDTQYF	TGTGCCAGCAGCCAACTTGGAGGGGATACGCAGTATTTT
.	.	TRBV7-9	TRBJ1-1	CASSPSTGLNTEAFF	TGTGCCAGCAGCCCGTCGACAGGCCTGAACACTGAAGCTTTCTTT
.	.	TRBV6-5	TRBJ1-1	CASSYSYRDTEAFF	TGTGCCAGCAGTTACTCCTACAGAGACACTGAAGCTTTCTTT
.	TRBD1	TRBV6-1	TRBJ2-7	CASLWTGVGVEQYF	TGTGCCAGCCTGTGGACAGGGGTAGGGGTGGAGCAGTACTTC
.	TRBD2	TRBV29-1	TRBJ2-1	CSVEGLAGGRSSYNEQFF	TGCAGCGTTGAAGGTCTAGCGGGGGGCCGAAGCTCCTACAATGAGCAGTTCTTC
few	.	TRBV29-1	TRBJ1-5	CSVGVTSQPQHF	TGCAGCGTTGGGGTGACTAGTCAGCCCCAGCATTTT
.	TRBD1	TRBV6-6	TRBJ1-3	CASSSVDRGIGNTIYF	TGTGCCAGCAGTTCCGTTGACAGGGGTATTGGAAACACCATATATTTT
.	TRBD2	TRBV5-1	TRBJ2-7	CASSSSLAGGDAEQYF	TGCGCCAGCAGCTCTTCGTTGGCGGGAGGGGATGCCGAGCAGTACTTC
once	TRBD1	TRBV27	TRBJ2-5	CASRRDRRGETQYF	TGTGCCAGCCGCCGGGACAGGAGAGGGGAGACCCAGTACTTC
once	TRBD2	TRBV10-1	TRBJ2-4	CASSVGSGGPNIQYF	TGCGCCAGCAGTGTGGGTAGCGGGGGGCCCAACATTCAGTACTTC
few	TRBD1	TRBV6-1	TRBJ1-6	CASSDLTGLGNSPLHF	TGTGCCAGCAGTGACTTGACAGGGCTGGGTAATTCACCCCTCCACTTT
.	TRBD1	TRBV29-1	TRBJ1-1	CSVIRGPGTEAFF	TGCAGCGTTATCAGGGGGCCCGGCACTGAAGCTTTCTTT
.	TRBD1	TRBV5-1	TRBJ2-5	CASSLARQGETQYF	TGCGCCAGCAGCTTGGCCCGACAGGGGGAGACCCAGTACTTC